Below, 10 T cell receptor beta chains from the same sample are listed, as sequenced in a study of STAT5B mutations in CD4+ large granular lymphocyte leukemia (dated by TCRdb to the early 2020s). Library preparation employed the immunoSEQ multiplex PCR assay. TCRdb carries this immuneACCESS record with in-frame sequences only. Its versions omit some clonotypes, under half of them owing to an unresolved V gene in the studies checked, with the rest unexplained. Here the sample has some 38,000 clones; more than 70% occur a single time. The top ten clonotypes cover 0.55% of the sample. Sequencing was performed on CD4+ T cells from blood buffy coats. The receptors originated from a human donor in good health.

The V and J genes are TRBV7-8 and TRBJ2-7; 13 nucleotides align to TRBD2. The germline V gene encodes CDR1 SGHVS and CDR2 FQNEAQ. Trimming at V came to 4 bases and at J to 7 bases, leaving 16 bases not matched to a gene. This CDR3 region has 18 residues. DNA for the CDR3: TGTGCCAGCAGCTCAAACAGGGGGACTAGCGGGAAATACGTAGAGCAGTACTTC. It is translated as CASSSNRGTSGKYVEQYF. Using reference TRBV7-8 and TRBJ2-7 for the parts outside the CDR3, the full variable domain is GAGVSQSPRYKVAKRGQDVALRCDPISGHVSLFWYQQALGQGPEFLTYFQNEAQLDKSGLPSDRFFAERPEGSVSTLKIQRTQQEDSAVYLCASSSNRGTSGKYVEQYFGPGTRLTVT.

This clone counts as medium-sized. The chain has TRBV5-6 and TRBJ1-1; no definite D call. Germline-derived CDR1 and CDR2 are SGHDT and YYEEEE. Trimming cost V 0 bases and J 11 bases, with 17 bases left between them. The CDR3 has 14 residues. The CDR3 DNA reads TGTGCCAGCAGCTTGGTGGGCAGCCACTCCTTTGCTTTCTTT. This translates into CASSLVGSHSFAFF.

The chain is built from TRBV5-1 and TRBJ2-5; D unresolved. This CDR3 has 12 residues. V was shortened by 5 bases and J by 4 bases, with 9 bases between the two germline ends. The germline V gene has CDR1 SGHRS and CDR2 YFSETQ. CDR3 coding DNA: TGCGCCAGCAGACCGGACCGAGAGACCCAGTACTTC. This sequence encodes CASRPDRETQYF.

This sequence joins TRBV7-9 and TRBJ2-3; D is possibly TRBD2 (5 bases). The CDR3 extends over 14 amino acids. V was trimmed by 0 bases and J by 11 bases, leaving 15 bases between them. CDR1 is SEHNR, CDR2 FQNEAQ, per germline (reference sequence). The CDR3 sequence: CASSLALSALWQYF. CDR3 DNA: TGTGCCAGCAGCTTAGCGCTTAGCGCACTTTGGCAGTATTTT.

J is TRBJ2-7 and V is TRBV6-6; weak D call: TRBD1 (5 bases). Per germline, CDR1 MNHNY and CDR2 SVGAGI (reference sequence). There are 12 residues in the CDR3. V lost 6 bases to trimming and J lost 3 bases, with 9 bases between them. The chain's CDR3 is CASSQGYYEQYF. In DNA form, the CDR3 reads TGTGCCAGCAGCCAGGGTTACTACGAGCAGTACTTC.

The CDR3, as DNA: TGCGCCAGCAGCTTGGTCTATGGGAGCACAACTAGCGGGGGGAAACAAGAGACCCAGTACTTC. It is translated as CASSLVYGSTTSGGKQETQYF. The chain employs TRBV5-1 and TRBJ2-5; 12 bases align to TRBD2. The CDR3 covers 21 residues. CDR1 and CDR2 from the germline V gene are SGHRS and YFSETQ. With 0 bases clipped from V and 2 bases from J, the junction kept 17 bases outside the gene matches.

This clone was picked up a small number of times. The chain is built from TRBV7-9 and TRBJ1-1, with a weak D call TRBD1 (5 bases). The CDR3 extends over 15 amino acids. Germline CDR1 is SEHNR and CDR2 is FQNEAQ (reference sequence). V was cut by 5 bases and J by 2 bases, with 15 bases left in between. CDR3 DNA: TGTGCCAGCAGCCCCTTGTGGGGGGTTAACACTGAAGCTTTCTTT. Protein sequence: CASSPLWGVNTEAFF.

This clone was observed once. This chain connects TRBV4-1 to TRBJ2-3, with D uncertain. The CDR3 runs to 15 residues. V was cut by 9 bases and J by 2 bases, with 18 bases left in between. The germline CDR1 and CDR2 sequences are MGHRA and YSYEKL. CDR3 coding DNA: TGCGCCAGTACGCCACGGGCAGGAGACACAGATACGCAGTATTTT. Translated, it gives CASTPRAGDTDTQYF.

The CDR3 sequence: CSSGTDDGYTF. The CDR3 bases are TGCAGCTCCGGGACAGACGATGGCTACACCTTC. This chain uses TRBV29-1 with TRBJ1-2; TRBD1 agrees at 7 bases. V lost 8 bases to trimming and J lost 6 bases; unmatched junction nucleotides: 6. This CDR3 contains 11 residues. Germline V gene lookup returns CDR1 SQVTM and CDR2 ANQGSEA. Variable domain in full (rest from reference TRBV29-1 and TRBJ1-2): SAVISQKPSRDICQRGTSLTIQCQVDSQVTMMFWYRQQPGQSLTLIATANQGSEATYESGFVIDKFPISRPNLTFSTLTVSNMSPEDSSIYLCSSGTDDGYTFGSGTRLTVV.

The CDR3 loop is CASSFTGAGNTIYF. The DNA for the CDR3 is TGTGCCAGCAGCTTTACAGGGGCTGGAAACACCATATATTTT. This chain connects TRBV5-6 to TRBJ1-3; TRBD1 agrees at 7 bases. This CDR3 region has 14 residues. Trimming took 2 bases from V and 2 from J; bases not matched to a gene: 1. Germline V gives CDR1 SGHDT, CDR2 YYEEEE. Combining the CDR3 with reference TRBV5-6 and TRBJ1-3 gives the whole variable domain DAGVTQSPTHLIKTRGQQVTLRCSPKSGHDTVSWYQQALGQGPQFIFQYYEEEERQRGNFPDRFSGHQFPNYSSELNVNALLLGDSALYLCASSFTGAGNTIYFGEGSWLTVV.